This T cell receptor (beta chain) was captured in a study of T cell responses to AZD1222 COVID-19 vaccine. The CDR3 has 14 residues. The V gene lost 3 bases and the J gene lost 5 bases, with 13 bases spanning the gap. CDR1 and CDR2 (germline): SGHVS, FQNEAQ. Comment on this clone: Its antigen is still unknown.

Profiled with immunoSEQ multiplex PCR; TCRdb holds only in-frame clones, not every one. Of approximately 71,000 clones listed, 88% were seen once; the top ten hold about 8%. Study-wide findings and caveats: Clonal diversity was possibly underestimated, and the donors were mostly white British, with more females.

The chain carries TRBV7-8 and TRBJ1-2; unclear D gene. The sequence came from an adult in good health. The sample here was peripheral blood, taken on day 0 of AZD1222 vaccination. As DNA, the CDR3 is TGTGCCAGCAGCTTTTCCCCCTATGGGTATGGCTACACCTTC. Translating gives CASSFSPYGYGYTF.